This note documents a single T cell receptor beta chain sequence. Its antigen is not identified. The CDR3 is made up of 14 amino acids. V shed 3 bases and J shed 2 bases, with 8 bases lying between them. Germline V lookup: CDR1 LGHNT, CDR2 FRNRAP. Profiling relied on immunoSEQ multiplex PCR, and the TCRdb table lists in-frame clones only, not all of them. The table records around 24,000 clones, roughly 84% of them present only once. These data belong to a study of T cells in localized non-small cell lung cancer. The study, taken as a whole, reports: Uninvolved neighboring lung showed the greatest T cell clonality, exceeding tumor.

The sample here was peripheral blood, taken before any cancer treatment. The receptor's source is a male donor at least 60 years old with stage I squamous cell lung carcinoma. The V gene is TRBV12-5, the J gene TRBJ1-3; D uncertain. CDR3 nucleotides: TGTGCTAGTGGTTTCTCGGGGACTGGAAACACCATATATTTT. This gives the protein CASGFSGTGNTIYF.